The text below deals with one T cell receptor beta chain. The repertoire was sequenced with immunoSEQ multiplex PCR; TCRdb's copy has only in-frame clones and lacks some. Altogether tens of thousands of clones are present, 80% to 90% being singletons, with the ten largest covering more than 1%. This sample stems from a study of blood T cell repertoires in COVID-19. The CDR3 runs to 17 residues. Germline V lookup: CDR1 SEHNR, CDR2 FQNEAQ (reference sequence). V was cut by 4 bases and J by 1 base, with 16 bases left in between. The clonotype originates from a human donor in a cohort sampled during active COVID-19. The sequenced sample was peripheral blood. The chain carries TRBV7-9 and TRBJ2-2; D might be TRBD1 (5 bases). The CDR3 DNA is TGTGCCAGCAGCTCGAGTCCTCATACAGGGAACACCGGGGAGCTGTTTTTT. Residues: CASSSSPHTGNTGELFF. Combining the CDR3 with reference TRBV7-9 and TRBJ2-2 gives the whole variable domain DTGVSQNPRHKITKRGQNVTFRCDPISEHNRLYWYRQTLGQGPEFLTYFQNEAQLEKSRLLSDRFSAERPKGSFSTLEIQRTEQGDSAMYLCASSSSPHTGNTGELFFGEGSRLTVL.